This paragraph reports one TCR beta chain. This sample is part of a study of radiotherapy plus CTLA-4 blockade in lung cancer. Trimming took 7 bases from V and 0 from J, leaving 10 bases between them. Per germline, CDR1 SNHLY and CDR2 FYNNEI. The CDR3 loop spans 14 amino acids. Only in-frame clones appear in the TCRdb table, and some are missing; sequencing was by immunoSEQ multiplex PCR. The repertoire has 53,000 or so clones, more than 70% of them found once; the top ten carry approximately 10%. The sample here was peripheral blood, taken from a patient treated with radiotherapy plus ipilimumab. The genes are TRBV2 and TRBJ1-5, with D unclear. The sequence was collected from a human donor with non-small cell lung cancer who had stable disease on radiotherapy plus ipilimumab. The DNA of the CDR3 is TGTGCCAGCACGGACTTTCGTAGCAATCAGCCCCAGCATTTT. This translates into CASTDFRSNQPQHF. The full variable domain, its missing parts supplied by reference TRBV2 and TRBJ1-5, is EPEVTQTPSHQVTQMGQEVILRCVPISNHLYFYWYRQILGQKVEFLVSFYNNEISEKSEIFDDQFSVERPDGSNFTLKIRSTKLEDSAMYFCASTDFRSNQPQHFGDGTRLSIL.